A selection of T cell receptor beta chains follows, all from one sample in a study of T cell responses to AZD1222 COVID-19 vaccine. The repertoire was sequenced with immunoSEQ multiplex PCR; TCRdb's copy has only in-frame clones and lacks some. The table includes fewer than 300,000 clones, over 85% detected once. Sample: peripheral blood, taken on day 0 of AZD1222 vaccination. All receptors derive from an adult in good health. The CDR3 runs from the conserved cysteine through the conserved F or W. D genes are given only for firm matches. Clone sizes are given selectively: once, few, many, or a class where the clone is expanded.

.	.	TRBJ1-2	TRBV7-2	TGTGCCAGCAGCTTATATGAGGGGGAGACTAACTATGGCTACACCTTC	CASSLYEGETNYGYTF
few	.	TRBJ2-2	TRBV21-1	TGTGCCAGCAGCAAATGTGGGTTCGGGACAGGGGGTGGTACCGGGGAGCTGTTTTTT	CASSKCGFGTGGGTGELFF
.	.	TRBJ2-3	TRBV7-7	TGTGCCAGCAGCCAGACTTGGACTCCCACAGATACGCAGTATTTT	CASSQTWTPTDTQYF
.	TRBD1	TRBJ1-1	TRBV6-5	TGTGCCAGCACCACCGGGACAGGGGTGAAAACTGAAGCTTTCTTT	CASTTGTGVKTEAFF
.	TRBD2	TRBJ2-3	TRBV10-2	TGCGCCAGCAGTGAGCCAATCCTACTAGCGGGGAGGACAGATACGCAGTATTTT	CASSEPILLAGRTDTQYF
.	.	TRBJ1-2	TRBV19	TGTGCCAGTAGGACGGAAAACTATGGCTACACCTTC	CASRTENYGYTF
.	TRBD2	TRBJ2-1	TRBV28	TGTGCCAGCAGTGGAAGCGGGAGGGCCTACAATGAGCAGTTCTTC	CASSGSGRAYNEQFF
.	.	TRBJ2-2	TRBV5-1	TGCGCCACGACCGGGACGGGGAACACCGGGGAGCTGTTTTTT	CATTGTGNTGELFF
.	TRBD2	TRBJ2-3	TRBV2	TGTGCCAGCAGCTTCCTAGCGGGACCGAGCACAGATACGCAGTATTTT	CASSFLAGPSTDTQYF
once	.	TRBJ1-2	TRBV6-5	TGTGCCAGCACCGAGGGGGGAAGGGGCTATGGCTACACCTTC	CASTEGGRGYGYTF
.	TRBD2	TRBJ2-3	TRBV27	TGTGCCAGCAGGGCCGGGACTAGCGGGAGTCCGCATACGCAGTATTTT	CASRAGTSGSPHTQYF
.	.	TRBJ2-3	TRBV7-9	TGTGCCAGCAGCCCTAACACAGATACGCAGTATTTT	CASSPNTDTQYF
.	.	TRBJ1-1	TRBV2	TGTGCCAGCAGCCTCGACACGAACACTGAAGCTTTCTTT	CASSLDTNTEAFF
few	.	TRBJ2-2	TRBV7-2	TGTGCCAGCAGCTTAGACCGCAGACCCACCGGGGAGCTGTTTTTT	CASSLDRRPTGELFF
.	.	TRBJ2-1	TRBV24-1	TGTGCCACCAGTGAACGGGGCTCCCTCGGGGATGAGCAGTTCTTC	CATSERGSLGDEQFF
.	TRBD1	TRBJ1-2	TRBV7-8	TGTGCCAGCAGCCAGCGGGGGCAGGGGGTCCATGGCTACACCTTC	CASSQRGQGVHGYTF
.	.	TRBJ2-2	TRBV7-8	TGTGCCAGCAGCCGAAGACAGAGGACCGGGGAGCTGTTTTTT	CASSRRQRTGELFF
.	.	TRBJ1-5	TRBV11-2	TGTGCCAGCAGCTCGGGGCCGGAGCCCCAGCATTTT	CASSSGPEPQHF
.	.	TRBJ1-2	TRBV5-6	TGTGCCAGCAGCTTGGGTTCGGGCAGGGGATATGGCTACACCTTC	CASSLGSGRGYGYTF
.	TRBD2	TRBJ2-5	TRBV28	TGTGCCAGCACTTTAGCGGGTCCCCTGAGAGAGACCCAGTACTTC	CASTLAGPLRETQYF
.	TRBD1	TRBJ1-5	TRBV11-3	TGTGCCAGCAGCTCCCGACAGGGGAGTAGTCAGCCCCAGCATTTT	CASSSRQGSSQPQHF
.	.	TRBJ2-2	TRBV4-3	TGCGCCAGCAGCCAAGATCTCGGGGCCGGGGAGCTGTTTTTT	CASSQDLGAGELFF
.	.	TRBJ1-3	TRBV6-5	TGTGCCAGCAGGACCACAGGGACGGACACCATATATTTT	CASRTTGTDTIYF
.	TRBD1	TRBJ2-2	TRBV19	TGTGCCAGTAGTCTCAGGACAGGGGGCTACCCCGGGGAGCTGTTTTTT	CASSLRTGGYPGELFF
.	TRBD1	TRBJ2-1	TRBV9	TGTGCCAGCAGCGTCTCCGGGACAGGGACCTCCTACAATGAGCAGTTCTTC	CASSVSGTGTSYNEQFF
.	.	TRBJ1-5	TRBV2	TGTGCCAGCAGTGATCTTGGGGGGCCCCAGCATTTT	CASSDLGGPQHF
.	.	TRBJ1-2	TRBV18	TGTGCCAGCTCACCAACGGGGCAGGACTATGGCTACACCTTC	CASSPTGQDYGYTF
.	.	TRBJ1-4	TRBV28	TGTGCCACCTCGTCAGGGAGATTGGTACTGTTTTTT	CATSSGRLVLFF
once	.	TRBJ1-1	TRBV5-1	TGCGCCAGCAGCATGCAGGGTAGCACTGAAGCTTTCTTT	CASSMQGSTEAFF
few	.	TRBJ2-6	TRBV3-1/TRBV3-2	TGTGCCAGCAGCCCCTCCGGGCAGCCCACCTCTGGGGCCAACGTCCTGACTTTC	CASSPSGQPTSGANVLTF
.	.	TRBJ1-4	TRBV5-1	TGCGCCAGCAGCCCGGCCAGTGGGGGGCAAGTTGAAAAACTGTTTTTT	CASSPASGGQVEKLFF
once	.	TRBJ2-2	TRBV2	TGTGCCAGCAGTGAAGCTCGGGGGAACACCGGGGAGCTGTTTTTT	CASSEARGNTGELFF
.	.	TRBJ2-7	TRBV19	TGTGCCAGTAGTATTAGGACAGCATTCTCCTACGAGCAGTACTTC	CASSIRTAFSYEQYF
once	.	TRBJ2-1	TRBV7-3	TGTGCCAGCAGCCCAAGGGCGGGCCCTTACAATGAGCAGTTCTTC	CASSPRAGPYNEQFF
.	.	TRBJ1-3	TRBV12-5	TGTGCTAGTGGTTTGGAAGCGGGAAACGCCCAGTCTAACTCTGGAAACACCATATATTTT	CASGLEAGNAQSNSGNTIYF
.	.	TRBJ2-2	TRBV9	TGTGCCAGCAGCGTTGGAGCAGGGAACACCGGGGAGCTGTTTTTT	CASSVGAGNTGELFF
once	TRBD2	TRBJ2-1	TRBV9	TGTGCCAGCAGCGCTAGGGCTAGCGGGAGCAATGAGCAGTTCTTC	CASSARASGSNEQFF
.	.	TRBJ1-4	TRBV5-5	TGTGCCAGCAGCTTGTATCCTTGGGGGGTTAATGAAAAACTGTTTTTT	CASSLYPWGVNEKLFF
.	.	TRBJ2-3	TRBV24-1	TGTGCCACCAGTGATCGTTCAGGGTTAAGCACAGATACGCAGTATTTT	CATSDRSGLSTDTQYF
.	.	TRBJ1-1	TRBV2	TGTGCCAGCGGAAGACCTGAAGCTTTCTTT	CASGRPEAFF
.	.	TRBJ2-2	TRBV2	TGTGCCAGCAGCGTAGGGACATCCGGGGAGCTGTTTTTT	CASSVGTSGELFF
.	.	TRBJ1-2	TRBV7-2	TGTGCCAGCAGCGGGACCGACGGCCCCTATGGCTACACCTTC	CASSGTDGPYGYTF
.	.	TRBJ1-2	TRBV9	TGTGCCAGCAGCGTACCCCGCCCGAGGGGGGATGGCTACACCTTC	CASSVPRPRGDGYTF
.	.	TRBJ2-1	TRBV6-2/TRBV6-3	TGTGCCAGCAGTTACTCTGGGGGGAGGCCTAACTACAATGAGCAGTTCTTC	CASSYSGGRPNYNEQFF
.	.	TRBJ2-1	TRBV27	TGTGCCAGCAGTGTCGAGAGGGGATTATACAATGAGCAGTTCTTC	CASSVERGLYNEQFF
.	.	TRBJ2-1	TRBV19	TGTGCCAGTAGTATAGGCTGGGGGAATGAGCAGTTCTTC	CASSIGWGNEQFF
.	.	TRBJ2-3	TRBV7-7	TGTGCTAGCAGCTTAGGTCTAGCAGGGGATACGCAGTATTTT	CASSLGLAGDTQYF
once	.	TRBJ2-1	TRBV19	TGTGCCAGTAGTATAGTGTATGGGGGGTATGAGCAGTTCTTC	CASSIVYGGYEQFF
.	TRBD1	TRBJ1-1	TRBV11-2	TGTGCCAGCAGTCCAGGGGGTTTCTCTGAAGCTTTCTTT	CASSPGGFSEAFF
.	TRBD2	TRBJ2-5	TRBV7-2	TGTGCCAGCAGCCAAGCTAGCGGGGGGCTCCGGGAGACCCAGTACTTC	CASSQASGGLRETQYF
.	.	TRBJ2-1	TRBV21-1	TGTGCCAGCAGCAAAATGGGACAGGGTATCTACAATGAGCAGTTCTTC	CASSKMGQGIYNEQFF
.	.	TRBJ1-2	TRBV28	TGTGCCAGCAGCCCCGGGGGGGAGGACTATGGCTACACCTTC	CASSPGGEDYGYTF